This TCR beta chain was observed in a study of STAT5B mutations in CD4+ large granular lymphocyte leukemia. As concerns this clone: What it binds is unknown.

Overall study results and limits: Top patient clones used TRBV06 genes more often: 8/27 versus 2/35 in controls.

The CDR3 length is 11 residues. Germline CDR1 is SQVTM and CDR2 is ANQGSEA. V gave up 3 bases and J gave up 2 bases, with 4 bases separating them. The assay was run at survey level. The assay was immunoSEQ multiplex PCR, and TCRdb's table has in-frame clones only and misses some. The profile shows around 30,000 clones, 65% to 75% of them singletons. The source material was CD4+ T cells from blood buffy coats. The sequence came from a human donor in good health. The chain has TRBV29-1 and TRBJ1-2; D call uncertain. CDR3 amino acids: CSVEGNYGYTF. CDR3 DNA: TGCAGCGTTGAGGGGAACTATGGCTACACCTTC.